One sample yielded the 20 T cell receptor beta chains listed below, sequenced in a study of T cell clonality in common variable immunodeficiency. The data were produced by immunoSEQ multiplex PCR, yet TCRdb's version contains in-frame clones alone and is incomplete. The record shows tens of thousands of clones for this sample, with no singletons present. Sequences were obtained from peripheral blood mononuclear cells. Source of these receptors: a person between 18 and 75 years old in good health.

Ten or more counts support this clone. The read falls 3 residues short of the CDR3 end, and the missing part is taken from the germline J gene. This chain links TRBV12-3 or TRBV12-4 with TRBJ2-1; TRBD1 agrees at 10 bases. Trimming took 3 bases from V and 7 from J; bases not matched to a gene: 15. This CDR3 comprises 18 residues. CDR3 sequence reads: CASSFTLIDRGRGNEQFF. CDR3 bases read: TGTGCCAGCAGTTTTACCCTAATTGACAGGGGGCGCGGGAATGAG.

This clone was detected ten times or more. Read sequence stops 3 residues before the CDR3 end, and the germline J gene provides the missing end. This chain uses TRBV2 with TRBJ1-4; the match to TRBD1 covers 9 bases. CDR1 and CDR2 from the germline V gene are SNHLY and FYNNEI. The CDR3 covers 14 residues. CDR3 region: CASRLDRGKGQLFF. CDR3 bases read: TGTGCCAGCAGGCTCGACAGGGGGAAGGGTCAA.

This clone occurred a few times. Being one base from a much bigger clone, this may be a read error. The CDR3 end falls 3 residues outside the read, so it is completed with the germline J gene. The chain recombines TRBV7-2 with TRBJ2-2; perhaps TRBD1 as D (5 bases). The CDR3 is 14 amino acids. The germline V gene encodes CDR1 SGHTA and CDR2 FQGNSA. The CDR3 sequence: CASIQSSGANVLFF. The sequenced CDR3 bases are TGTGCCAGCATCCAGAGCTCTGGGGCCAACGTG.

This clone was seen at least ten times. The CDR3 extends 3 residues past the end of the read, so its final part is completed from the germline J gene. The chain combines TRBV28 with TRBJ2-7; D perhaps matches TRBD2 (5 bases). The V and J ends lost 5 bases and 0 bases respectively, with 14 bases between them. This CDR3 comprises 15 residues. Looked up from germline, CDR1 is MDHEN and CDR2 is SYDVKM. The CDR3 reads CASSAYSASSYEQYF. CDR3 DNA, as far as it was read: TGTGCCAGCAGTGCGTATAGCGCCAGCTCCTACGAG.

The table lists this clone with many counts. Read coverage stops 3 residues before the CDR3 terminus; the germline J gene supplies the remainder. The chain is built from TRBV10-1 and TRBJ2-3; 8 nucleotides line up with TRBD2. Losses at the gene ends were 4 bases for V and 2 bases for J; bases not matched to a gene: 2. Germline CDR1 WNHNN, CDR2 SYGVQD (reference sequence). The CDR3 runs to 14 residues. The DNA read from the CDR3 is TGCGCCAGCAGTGCTAGCGGGCCCACAGATACG. Encoded protein: CASSASGPTDT. The complete CDR3 sequence is CASSASGPTDTQYF.

This clone was found many times. The sequenced fragment ends 3 residues before the CDR3 boundary, so the rest is inferred from the germline J gene. V is TRBV18 and J is TRBJ1-2; 7 bases map to TRBD1. CDR1 is KGHSH and CDR2 is LQKENI in the germline V gene. The CDR3 length is 15 residues. With V trimmed by 2 bases and J by 6 bases, 9 bases remained unmatched. CDR3 DNA (partial): TGTGCCAGCTCACCAATTGGACAGGTATTCGATGGC. Residues: CASSPIGQVFDG. The CDR3, in full, reads CASSPIGQVFDGYTF.

This clone was recorded at least ten times. Read coverage stops 3 residues before the CDR3 terminus; the germline J gene supplies the remainder. The chain uses TRBV20-1 and TRBJ2-3, with a tentative D call TRBD2 (6 bases). The CDR3 has 15 residues. The V gene lost 0 bases and the J gene lost 5 bases, with 15 bases spanning the gap. The germline V gene encodes CDR1 DFQATT and CDR2 SNEGSKA (reference sequence). The chain's CDR3 is CSARDSRLVGDTQYF. The CDR3 DNA, read in part, is TGCAGTGCTAGAGATTCCCGACTAGTCGGAGATACG.

Of note for this clone: The read terminates 3 residues before the CDR3 end, so the remaining end is supplied by the germline J gene. J is TRBJ1-1 and V is TRBV6-2 or TRBV6-3; D unclear. The germline CDR1 and CDR2 sequences are MNHEY and SVGEGT. Trimming removed 5 bases from V and 3 bases from J, with 16 bases in between. The CDR3 totals 15 residues. The CDR3 here is CASSQPQAWDTEAFF. The CDR3 DNA, read in part, is TGTGCCAGCAGTCAGCCCCAGGCCTGGGACACTGAA.

This clone occurred many times. The CDR3 is cut off 3 residues early in the read; its end comes from the germline J gene. J is TRBJ2-7 and V is TRBV28; 7 bases are a match to TRBD1. Losses at the gene ends were 3 bases for V and 1 base for J; bases not matched to a gene: 3. Per germline, CDR1 MDHEN and CDR2 SYDVKM. The CDR3 runs to 14 residues. The CDR3: CASSFTDRSYEQYF. The CDR3 DNA, read in part, is TGTGCCAGCAGTTTTACGGACAGGTCCTACGAG.

The sample holds many counts of this clone. The read finishes 3 residues shy of the CDR3 end, and the germline J gene is used to complete it. The chain uses TRBV14 and TRBJ2-4; D unresolved. Germline CDR1 SGHDN, CDR2 FVKESK. Trimming removed 1 base from V and 1 base from J, with 14 bases in between. The CDR3 sequence is 17 residues long. CDR3 amino acids: CASSQGPSLRAKNIQYF. The CDR3 DNA, read in part, is TGTGCCAGCAGCCAAGGGCCCTCCTTAAGGGCCAAAAACATT.

The part of the CDR3 DNA that was read is TGTGCCAGCAGCCAACTAACAGGGGTTCAAGAGACC. It codes for CASSQLTGVQET. The entire CDR3 sequence reads CASSQLTGVQETQYF. This chain connects TRBV7-9 to TRBJ2-5, with 7 bases matching TRBD1. The observed sequence ends 3 residues before the CDR3 terminus, with the missing tail filled in from the germline J gene. CDR3 length: 15 amino acids. Germline CDR1 SEHNR, CDR2 FQNEAQ (reference sequence). The V segment lost 5 bases and the J segment 2 bases; nucleotides outside the gene matches: 8.

This clone appeared many times. The read comes to an end 3 residues before the CDR3 does, leaving the germline J gene to fill in the end. The V gene is TRBV2, the J gene TRBJ2-3, with TRBD2 as a possible D gene (5 bases). Germline CDR1 and CDR2: SNHLY and FYNNEI. This CDR3 has 13 amino acids. CDR3 bases read: TGTGCCAGCAGTGAAACGGGGAGAGAGACG. Encoded protein: CASSETGRET. The whole CDR3 protein is CASSETGRETQYF.

This clone appeared a few times. With the read ending 3 residues before the CDR3 end, the germline J gene is used to fill in that end. V usage is TRBV25-1 and J usage is TRBJ2-5; TRBD1 might be the D (6 bases). Trimming shortened V by 6 bases and J by 0 bases, and 11 bases separated the two germline ends. Per germline, CDR1 MGHDK and CDR2 SYGVNS. The CDR3 runs 14 residues. CDR3 DNA, as far as it was read: TGTGCCAGCAGCCTTCACAGGGACCAAGAGACC. Translated, it gives CASSLHRDQET. Given in full, the CDR3 is CASSLHRDQETQYF.

This clone was seen many times. The read ends 3 residues shy of where the CDR3 ends; the end is completed using the germline J gene. This sequence joins TRBV20-1 and TRBJ1-1; 7 positions match TRBD1. The CDR3 has 14 amino acids. Germline CDR1 DFQATT, CDR2 SNEGSKA (reference sequence). The V and J ends lost 6 bases and 1 base, in that order; junction bases with no gene match: 8. CDR3 bases read: TGCAGTGCCGTTAAGACAGGGCCGAACACTGAA. It encodes CSAVKTGPNTE. The CDR3 in its entirety is CSAVKTGPNTEAFF.

This clone was observed at least ten times. The observed sequence ends 3 residues before the CDR3 terminus, with the missing tail filled in from the germline J gene. This chain links TRBV18 with TRBJ1-2; no firm D call. The V gene's germline CDR1 is KGHSH and CDR2 LQKENI. CDR3 size: 17 residues. The CDR3 DNA, read in part, is TGTGCCAGCTCACCGATCAAGACACACTCGCAACCTATGGGC. Translated, it gives CASSPIKTHSQPMG. The whole CDR3 sequence is CASSPIKTHSQPMGYTF.

Ten or more counts support this clone. Read sequence stops 3 residues before the CDR3 end, and the germline J gene provides the missing end. This chain connects TRBV20-1 to TRBJ2-7; TRBD2 aligns across 7 bases. The CDR3 consists of 16 residues. Per germline, CDR1 DFQATT and CDR2 SNEGSKA (reference sequence). Trimming at V came to 4 bases and at J to 0 bases, leaving 12 bases not matched to a gene. The part of the CDR3 DNA that was read is TGCAGTGCTAAATGGACGGGGGGAAAGAACTCCTACGAG. Its protein product is CSAKWTGGKNSYE. The whole CDR3 protein reads CSAKWTGGKNSYEQYF.

The table lists this clone with a few counts. The read finishes 3 residues shy of the CDR3 end, and the germline J gene is used to complete it. The V gene is TRBV2, the J gene TRBJ1-2, with D unresolved. The CDR3 is 13 residues long. V gave up 0 bases and J gave up 7 bases, with 9 bases separating them. Looked up from germline, CDR1 is SNHLY and CDR2 is FYNNEI. The CDR3 bases that were read are TGTGCCAGCAGTGAAGCCTGGCAGTCTGGC. This sequence encodes CASSEAWQSG. The CDR3 in its entirety is CASSEAWQSGYTF.

This clone was found many times. The read halts 3 residues ahead of the CDR3 end, with the missing end drawn from the germline J gene. This sequence joins TRBV5-1 and TRBJ2-3, with 10 bases that match TRBD2. The CDR3 runs to 16 residues. The germline V gene encodes CDR1 SGHRS and CDR2 YFSETQ. Losses at the gene ends were 2 bases for V and 1 base for J; bases not matched to a gene: 4. CDR3 bases read: TGCGCCAGCAGCTTTCTACTAGCGGGACGCACAGATACG. As protein: CASSFLLAGRTDT. The complete CDR3 sequence is CASSFLLAGRTDTQYF.

There are many counts of this clone. The CDR3 goes on 3 residues after the read ends, and that part is filled in from the germline J gene. The same CDR3 also results from other DNA sequences found in this sample. The V gene is TRBV30, the J gene TRBJ1-3; D is undetermined. V was pared by 0 bases and J by 4 bases, with 4 bases between. Per germline, CDR1 GTSNPN and CDR2 SVGIG (reference sequence). The CDR3 covers 12 residues. CDR3 amino acids: CAWSVQGNTIYF. Incomplete CDR3 DNA: TGTGCCTGGAGTGTCCAGGGAAACACC.

This clone was counted many times. The sequence runs out 3 residues before the end of the CDR3; the remainder is reconstructed from the germline J gene. This rearrangement joins TRBV19 to TRBJ2-5; the D gene is possibly TRBD1 (5 bases). Germline CDR1 reads LNHDA; CDR2 reads SQIVND (reference sequence). The CDR3 spans 14 residues. V was clipped by 4 bases and J by 5 bases, with 14 bases between them. The sequenced part of the CDR3 DNA is TGTGCCAGTAGTACCCCAGGGATCGGGGAGACC. It is translated as CASSTPGIGET. The entire CDR3 protein is CASSTPGIGETQYF.